One sample yielded the 8 T cell receptor beta chains listed below, sequenced in a study of blood T cell repertoires in COVID-19. Sequenced by immunoSEQ multiplex PCR; TCRdb stores in-frame clones only, minus some. Of 15,000 to 20,000 clones in the sample, roughly four fifths were seen once. The sequenced material came from peripheral blood. These receptors all stem from a man aged 40-55 years with active or convalescent COVID-19.

The rearrangement joins TRBV30 to TRBJ1-2; 7 nucleotides line up with TRBD1. Per germline, CDR1 GTSNPN and CDR2 SVGIG (reference sequence). Germline trimming cut 2 bases from V and 7 bases from J; bases unmatched to any gene: 1. The CDR3 contains 11 residues. This CDR3 reads CAWSPGGGYTF. The CDR3 nucleotides read TGTGCCTGGAGTCCAGGGGGTGGCTACACCTTC.

V usage is TRBV6-5 and J usage is TRBJ2-5, with 9 bases fitting TRBD2. CDR1 is MNHEY and CDR2 is SVGAGI in the germline V gene. This CDR3 spans 15 amino acids. The V gene end was trimmed by 4 bases and the J gene end by 5 bases; junction bases not matched to a gene: 8. In nucleotides, the CDR3 is TGTGCCAGCAGTTCCCTCGCTAGCGGGGAGGAGACCCAGTACTTC. This encodes CASSSLASGEETQYF.

This chain joins TRBV7-9 and TRBJ1-2; TRBD1 is a possible D gene (6 bases). Looked up from germline, CDR1 is SEHNR and CDR2 is FQNEAQ (reference sequence). Trimming cost V 6 bases and J 9 bases, with 11 bases left between them. The CDR3 loop spans 11 amino acids. The DNA of the CDR3 is TGTGCCAGCAGAGTAGGACAGAGCTACACCTTC. It yields the protein CASRVGQSYTF.

The genes are TRBV5-1 and TRBJ2-7; 8 positions agree with TRBD1. The V gene's germline CDR1 is SGHRS and CDR2 YFSETQ. V lost 5 bases, J lost 0 bases, and 7 bases stayed unmatched. CDR3 length: 15 amino acids. The CDR3 here is CASSQGQGASYEQYF. CDR3 DNA: TGCGCCAGCAGTCAAGGGCAGGGGGCCTCCTACGAGCAGTACTTC.

V and J are TRBV30 and TRBJ1-4; D is undetermined. The CDR3 spans 12 residues. CDR1 is GTSNPN and CDR2 is SVGIG in the germline V gene (reference sequence). Trimming took off 3 bases at V and 4 bases at J, with 6 bases between the two ends. CDR3 amino acids: CAWSEDNEKLFF. CDR3 bases: TGTGCCTGGAGCGAGGATAATGAAAAACTGTTTTTT. Supplemented by reference TRBV30 and TRBJ1-4, the full variable domain reads SQTIHQWPATLVQPVGSPLSLECTVEGTSNPNLYWYRQAAGRGLQLLFYSVGIGQISSEVPQNLSASRPQDRQFILSSKKLLLSDSGFYLCAWSEDNEKLFFGSGTQLSVL.

The chain combines TRBV9 with TRBJ1-1, with 7 bases that match TRBD1. V dropped 0 bases and J dropped 7; count of bases not matched to a gene: 9. The CDR3 is 15 amino acids. The germline CDR1 and CDR2 sequences are SGDLS and YYNGEE. CDR3: CASSVGSGTDYEAFF. The CDR3 DNA reads as TGTGCCAGCAGCGTAGGGTCAGGGACAGACTATGAAGCTTTCTTT.

The J gene is TRBJ2-1, the V gene TRBV29-1; 8 bases agree with TRBD2. Germline assignment: CDR1 SQVTM and CDR2 ANQGSEA. Trimming at V came to 5 bases and at J to 7 bases, leaving 13 bases not matched to a gene. This CDR3 comprises 15 residues. CDR3 amino acids: CSVQTSRGAANEQFF. The CDR3 bases are TGCAGCGTTCAGACCTCGCGGGGGGCTGCAAATGAGCAGTTCTTC.

The CDR3 sequence is CASSVPGQGYEQYF. CDR3 bases: TGTGCCAGCAGCGTGCCGGGACAGGGCTACGAGCAGTACTTC. V gene TRBV13 combines with J gene TRBJ2-7; TRBD1 matches at 9 bases. V gave up 5 bases and J gave up 3 bases; unmatched junction bases: 5. The CDR3 covers 14 residues. The germline V gene encodes CDR1 PRHDT and CDR2 FYEKMQ (reference sequence).